The 6 T cell receptor beta chains given below trace back to one sample, sequenced in a study of OX40 agonist ivuxolimab in advanced cancers. The assay was immunoSEQ multiplex PCR, and TCRdb's table has in-frame clones only and misses some. Of fewer than 85,000 clones listed, 88% are singletons. Here the sequenced sample was CD4+ or CD8+ T cells sorted from blood, taken in a trial of the OX40 agonist ivuxolimab. These receptors all come from an adult with an advanced solid tumor such as melanoma, head and neck, liver or kidney cancer.

J is TRBJ2-5 and V is TRBV11-2, with TRBD1 as a possible D gene (5 bases). This CDR3 has 15 amino acids. Germline assignment: CDR1 SGHAT and CDR2 FQNNGV. V gave up 1 base and J gave up 7 bases, with 16 bases separating them. CDR3 nucleotide sequence: TGTGCCAGCAGCTTAGGGATTTCGGACATCGGGACCCAGTACTTC. Protein product: CASSLGISDIGTQYF.

The rearrangement joins TRBV2 to TRBJ2-2; 7 nucleotides match TRBD1. With V trimmed by 6 bases and J by 0 bases, 4 bases remained unmatched. Germline V gene data show CDR1 as SNHLY and CDR2 as FYNNEI. This CDR3 region has 15 residues. CDR3 coding DNA: TGTGCCAGCAGGCCCGGGACAGCGAACACCGGGGAGCTGTTTTTT. Protein sequence: CASRPGTANTGELFF.

The rearrangement joins TRBV9 to TRBJ1-2, with 8 positions matching TRBD1. The germline V gene has CDR1 SGDLS and CDR2 YYNGEE. The CDR3 length is 14 residues. V lost 3 bases, J lost 4 bases, and 5 bases stayed unmatched. This CDR3 is CASSAATGGYGYTF. In DNA, the CDR3 is TGTGCCAGCAGCGCGGCCACAGGGGGCTATGGCTACACCTTC.

This rearrangement joins TRBV6-1 to TRBJ2-6, with D uncertain. Germline V CDR1 and CDR2: MNHNS, SASEGT. With 7 bases removed from V and 0 bases from J, the gap between germline ends came to 7 bases. This CDR3 has 14 residues. This CDR3 is CASTPVSGANVLTF. CDR3 in DNA: TGTGCCAGCACCCCGGTCTCTGGGGCCAACGTCCTGACTTTC.

The CDR3 loop reads CASVSLGTSGGVDTQYF. Written as DNA, the CDR3 is TGTGCCAGCGTATCGTTAGGGACTAGCGGGGGGGTAGATACGCAGTATTTT. The V call is TRBV27, the J call TRBJ2-3, with 16 bases fitting TRBD2. The V gene end was trimmed by 8 bases and the J gene end by 5 bases; junction bases not matched to a gene: 10. Germline CDR1 reads MNHEY; CDR2 reads SMNVEV (reference sequence). This CDR3 is 17 amino acids long.

This clone was counted a few times. This chain links TRBV27 with TRBJ2-1; 13 bases match TRBD2. Looked up from germline, CDR1 is MNHEY and CDR2 is SMNVEV (reference sequence). V dropped 6 bases and J dropped 0; count of bases not matched to a gene: 5. The CDR3 has 17 amino acids. CDR3 sequence: CASRTSGRASSYNEQFF. CDR3 nucleotides: TGTGCCAGCAGAACTAGCGGGAGGGCCAGCTCCTACAATGAGCAGTTCTTC.